The present T cell receptor beta chain was sequenced within a study of cytomegalovirus exposure and HLA in healthy donors. To note about this clone: Its antigen is currently unknown.

Use of 60 Vbeta and 13 Jbeta primers characterized the PCR. TCRdb keeps only in-frame clones here, not all; method: immunoSEQ multiplex PCR. The sample yields about 140,000 clones, approximately 80% seen once. Study-wide results and caveats: Associated with cytomegalovirus, according to the listing, were about 160 TCR beta chains.

Germline V gives CDR1 SGHVS, CDR2 FQNEAQ. The CDR3 is 16 amino acids. Trimming removed 5 bases from V and 0 bases from J; junction bases left unmatched: 7. The specimen was PBMCs. This TCR was sampled from a woman under 30 in good health and CMV-seropositive. The genes are TRBV7-8 and TRBJ1-1, with 9 bases that match TRBD1. The DNA for the CDR3 is TGTGCCAGCAGCATCACAGGGGGCGTAGTGAACACTGAAGCTTTCTTT. This translates into CASSITGGVVNTEAFF.